This TCR beta chain was captured by sequencing in a study of CD8 T cells in Susac syndrome (dated 2019 in TCRdb). Study-wide context: Of the Susac syndrome patients who were sequenced, under ten were in clinical remission while five or six had clinically active disease. At blood withdrawal, Susac syndrome patients were either therapy-naive, taking corticosteroids (in some cases with IVIg as well), or taking IVIg alone. The study compared CD8+ T cell repertoire clonality among roughly 12 healthy donors, approximately 14 Susac syndrome patients and approximately 16 multiple sclerosis patients. Whether CD8+ T cell activation and differentiation in Susac syndrome was antigen driven was tested using repertoire sequencing. Study-level results and caveats: Sixteen and five Susac-specific public clones were found in the total CD8+ and CD8+ TEMRA repertoires, respectively. The study acknowledged that relatively few individuals were included in the TCR sequencing and HLA analysis. Clonal expansion was observed in Susac syndrome CD8+ repertoires, with the highest expansion in CD8+ TEMRA cells and greater expansion in clinically active than in remitting patients.

Peripheral blood CD8+ and CD4+ T cells from healthy donors, Susac syndrome patients and multiple sclerosis patients were profiled using high-throughput TCR beta sequencing. The Susac syndrome patients fulfilled recently defined diagnostic criteria for definite or probable disease. Bulk CD8+ and CD4+ T cells were purified by magnetic negative isolation, while CD8+ TEMRA cells were enriched using FACS. Blood was drawn into EDTA tubes, processed within 24 hours, and PBMCs were isolated by density gradient centrifugation. PBMCs intended for TCR sequencing were frozen in liquid nitrogen and were later thawed in a 37 degrees C water bath. The sorted or isolated CD4+, CD8+ and CD8+ TEMRA cells reached a purity of at least 90%. The CDR3 runs 14 amino acids, cysteine and phenylalanine included. The kept DNA is CDR3 alone, 42 bases in frame from the first base. Via the germline V gene (reference sequence), CDR1 is SEHNR and CDR2 FQNEAQ. V is cut by 2 bases and J by 3 bases, and the space between the germline ends is 10 bases.

Note on this clonotype: Its antigen remains undetermined. Per-base qualities were not stored, and no clone one base away is much larger.

RNA was extracted with the RNeasy kit and roughly 0.5 to 1 ug was reverse transcribed using random hexamers. The immunoSEQ multiplex PCR assay, covering 54 Vbeta and 13 Jbeta segments, was used to amplify TCR beta CDR3 regions. PCR amplification bias was corrected using a synthetic template baseline for primer optimization and computational correction. In the source study's methods: Reads were annotated to V, D and J genes per IMGT and analyzed with immunoSEQ Analyzer, keeping only productive sequences. To calculate clonality, Shannon entropy was normalized by log2 of the number of productive unique sequences and then subtracted from one. For each patient and control, public and private clones were evaluated among the 100 most prevalent clones. Clones were defined as Susac-specific if absent from the healthy and MS cohorts, from roughly 1,100 published viral clones and from other ImmuneACCESS disease sequences. TCRdb took the public reads, trimmed them with fastp at Q25, ran MiXCR for clone calling and kept in-frame beta chains. Each entry merges the rows of one CDR3 protein and shows their most common DNA and genes. The V and J calls reflect TCRdb's pipeline rather than the authors' work. The sample data list some 58,000 distinct CDR3 sequences, and 95% of these were observed just once. Clones ranked in the top ten supply approximately 0.8% of the sample.

Sequenced input: CD8+ T cells from PBMCs. The TCR comes from a human donor with Susac syndrome. The chain employs TRBV7-9 and TRBJ2-5, with a tentative D call of TRBD1 or TRBD2, each matching 5 bases. At the DNA level, the sequence is TGTGCCAGCAGCTTACGGGTGGGGGAAGAGACCCAGTACTTC. It codes for CASSLRVGEETQYF. The CDR3 plus the reference TRBV7-9 and TRBJ2-5 genes for the other parts give the full variable domain: DTGVSQNPRHKITKRGQNVTFRCDPISEHNRLYWYRQTLGQGPEFLTYFQNEAQLEKSRLLSDRFSAERPKGSFSTLEIQRTEQGDSAMYLCASSLRVGEETQYFGPGTRLLVL.